This TCR beta chain was recovered during a study of blood T cell repertoires in COVID-19. Participant ages covered about 18 to 89 years across around 25 US areas. Germline V CDR1 and CDR2: SNHLY, FYNNEI. CDR3 length: 17 residues. V trimming: 6 bases; J trimming: 2 bases; junction bases outside the gene matches: 12. Per the authors' pipeline: Amplified reference gene primers provided the basis for estimating nucleated cell counts. The assay was immunoSEQ multiplex PCR, and TCRdb's table has in-frame clones only and misses some. V, J and clone size are taken as reported in that table, and D and trimming were inferred from the DNA itself. The sample shows 220,000 or so clones, 80% to 90% of them seen only once.

This receptor was taken from a woman between 18 and 29 years old in a cohort exposed to, infected with or recovered from COVID-19 (not recorded which). The sequencing sample was made of PBMCs or T cells enriched from blood (not recorded which). The V call is TRBV2, the J call TRBJ2-3; 9 bases align to TRBD1. The CDR3 is CASSSTRGTGTTDTQYF. CDR3 nucleotide sequence: TGTGCCAGCAGCTCCACCCGAGGGACAGGGACCACAGATACGCAGTATTTT.